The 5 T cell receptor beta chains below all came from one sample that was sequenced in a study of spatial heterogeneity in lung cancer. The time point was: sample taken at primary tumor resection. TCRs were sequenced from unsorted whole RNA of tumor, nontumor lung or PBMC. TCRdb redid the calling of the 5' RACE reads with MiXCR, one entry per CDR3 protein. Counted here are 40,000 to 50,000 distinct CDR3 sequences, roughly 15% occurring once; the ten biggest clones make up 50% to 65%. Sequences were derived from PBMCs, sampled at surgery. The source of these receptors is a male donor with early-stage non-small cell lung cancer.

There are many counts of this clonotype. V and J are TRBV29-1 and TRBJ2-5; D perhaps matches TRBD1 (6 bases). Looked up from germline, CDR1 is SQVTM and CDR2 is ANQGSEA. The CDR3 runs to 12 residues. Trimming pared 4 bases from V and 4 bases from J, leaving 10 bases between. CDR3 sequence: CSVVAGAETQYF. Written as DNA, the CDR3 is TGCAGCGTTGTGGCAGGGGCAGAGACCCAGTACTTC.

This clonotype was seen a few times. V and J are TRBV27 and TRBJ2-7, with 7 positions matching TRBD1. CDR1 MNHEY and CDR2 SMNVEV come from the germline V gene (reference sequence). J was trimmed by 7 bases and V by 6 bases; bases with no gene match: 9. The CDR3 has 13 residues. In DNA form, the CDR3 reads TGTGCCAGCAGCCGAGGGGGCCTGGGGGAGCAGTACTTC. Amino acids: CASSRGGLGEQYF.

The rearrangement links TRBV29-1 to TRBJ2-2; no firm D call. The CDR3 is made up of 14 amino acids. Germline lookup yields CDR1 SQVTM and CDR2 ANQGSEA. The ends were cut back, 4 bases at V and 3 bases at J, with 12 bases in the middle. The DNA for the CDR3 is TGCAGCGTTGCCTATCAGGCCGACACCGGGGAGCTGTTTTTT. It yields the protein CSVAYQADTGELFF.

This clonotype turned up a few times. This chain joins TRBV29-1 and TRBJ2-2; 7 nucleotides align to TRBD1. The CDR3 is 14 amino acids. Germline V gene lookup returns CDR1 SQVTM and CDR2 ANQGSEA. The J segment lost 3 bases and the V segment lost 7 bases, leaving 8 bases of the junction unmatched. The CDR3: CSARQGLDTGELFF. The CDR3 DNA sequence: TGCAGCGCACGACAGGGCTTGGACACCGGGGAGCTGTTTTTT.

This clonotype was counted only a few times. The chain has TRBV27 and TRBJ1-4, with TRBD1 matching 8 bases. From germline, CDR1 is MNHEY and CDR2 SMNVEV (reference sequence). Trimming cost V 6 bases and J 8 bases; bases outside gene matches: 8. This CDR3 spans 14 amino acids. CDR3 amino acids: CASSSTGAEEKLFF. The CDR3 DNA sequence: TGTGCCAGCAGCTCGACAGGGGCAGAAGAAAAACTGTTTTTT.